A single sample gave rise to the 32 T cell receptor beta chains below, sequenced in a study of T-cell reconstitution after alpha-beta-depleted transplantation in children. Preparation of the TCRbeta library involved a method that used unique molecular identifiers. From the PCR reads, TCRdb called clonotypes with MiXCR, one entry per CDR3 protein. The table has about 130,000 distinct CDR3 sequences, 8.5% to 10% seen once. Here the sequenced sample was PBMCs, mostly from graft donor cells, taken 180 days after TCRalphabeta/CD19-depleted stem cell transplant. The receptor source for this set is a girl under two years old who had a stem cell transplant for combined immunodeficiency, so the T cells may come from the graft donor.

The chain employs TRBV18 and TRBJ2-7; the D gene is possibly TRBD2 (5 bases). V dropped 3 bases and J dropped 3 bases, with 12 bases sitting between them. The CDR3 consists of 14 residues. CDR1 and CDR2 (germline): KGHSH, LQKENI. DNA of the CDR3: TGTGCCAGCTCACCGGTGCCGACTAACTACGAGCAGTACTTC. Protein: CASSPVPTNYEQYF.

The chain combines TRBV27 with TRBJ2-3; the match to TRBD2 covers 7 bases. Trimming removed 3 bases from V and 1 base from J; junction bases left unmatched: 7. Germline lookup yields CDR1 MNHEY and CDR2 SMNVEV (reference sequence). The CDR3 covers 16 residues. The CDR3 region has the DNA TGTGCCAGCAGTTTTCTGCGGGCGGGGGGCACAGATACGCAGTATTTT. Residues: CASSFLRAGGTDTQYF.

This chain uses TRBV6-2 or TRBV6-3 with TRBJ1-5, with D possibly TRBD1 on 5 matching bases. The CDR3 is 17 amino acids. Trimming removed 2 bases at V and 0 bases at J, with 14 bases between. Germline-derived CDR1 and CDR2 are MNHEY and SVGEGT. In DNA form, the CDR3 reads TGTGCCAGCAGTTACCTGACAGCTTCCTATAGCAATCAGCCCCAGCATTTT. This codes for CASSYLTASYSNQPQHF.

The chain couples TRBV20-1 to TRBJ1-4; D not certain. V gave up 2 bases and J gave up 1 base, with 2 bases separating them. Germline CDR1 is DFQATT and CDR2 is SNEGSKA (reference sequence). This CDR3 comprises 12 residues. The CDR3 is CSARKTNEKLFF. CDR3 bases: TGCAGTGCTAGAAAAACTAATGAAAAACTGTTTTTT.

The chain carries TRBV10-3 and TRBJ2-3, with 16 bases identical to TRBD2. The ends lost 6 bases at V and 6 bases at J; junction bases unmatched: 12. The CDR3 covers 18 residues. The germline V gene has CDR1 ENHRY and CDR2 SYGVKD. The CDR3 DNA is TGTGCCATCAGCTTGACCGGGACTAGCGGGAGGGCCACGGATACGCAGTATTTT. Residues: CAISLTGTSGRATDTQYF.

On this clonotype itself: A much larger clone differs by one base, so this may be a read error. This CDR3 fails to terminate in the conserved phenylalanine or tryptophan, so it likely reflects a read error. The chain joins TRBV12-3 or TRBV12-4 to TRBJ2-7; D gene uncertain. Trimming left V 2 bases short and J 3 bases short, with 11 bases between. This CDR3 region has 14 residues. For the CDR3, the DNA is TGTGCCAGCAGTTTACGCAGGTTCAACTACGAGCAGTACCTC. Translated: CASSLRRFNYEQYL.

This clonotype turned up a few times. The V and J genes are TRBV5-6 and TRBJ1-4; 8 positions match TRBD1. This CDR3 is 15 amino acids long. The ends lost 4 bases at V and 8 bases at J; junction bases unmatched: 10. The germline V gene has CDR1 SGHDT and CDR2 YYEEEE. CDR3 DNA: TGTGCCAGCAGCAGAGTTTTAGCAGGGGGCGAAAAACTGTTTTTT. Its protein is CASSRVLAGGEKLFF. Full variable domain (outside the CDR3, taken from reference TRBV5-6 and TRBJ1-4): DAGVTQSPTHLIKTRGQQVTLRCSPKSGHDTVSWYQQALGQGPQFIFQYYEEEERQRGNFPDRFSGHQFPNYSSELNVNALLLGDSALYLCASSRVLAGGEKLFFGSGTQLSVL.

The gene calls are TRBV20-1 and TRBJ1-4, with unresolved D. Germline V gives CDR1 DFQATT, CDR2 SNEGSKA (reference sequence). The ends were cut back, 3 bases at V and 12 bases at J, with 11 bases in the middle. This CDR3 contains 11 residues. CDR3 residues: CSARNREELFF. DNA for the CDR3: TGCAGTGCTAGGAACCGAGAAGAACTGTTTTTT.

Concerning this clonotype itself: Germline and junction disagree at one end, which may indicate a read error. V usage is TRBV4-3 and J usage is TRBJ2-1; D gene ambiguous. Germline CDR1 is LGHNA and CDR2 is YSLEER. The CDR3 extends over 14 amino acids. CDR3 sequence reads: CSSSPALSADEQFF. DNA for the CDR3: TGCTCCAGCAGCCCCGCGCTAAGCGCCGATGAGCAGTTCTTC.

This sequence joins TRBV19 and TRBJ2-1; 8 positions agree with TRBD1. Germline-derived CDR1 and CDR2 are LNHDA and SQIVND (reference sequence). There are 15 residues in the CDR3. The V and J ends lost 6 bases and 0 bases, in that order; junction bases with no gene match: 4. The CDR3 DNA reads TGTGCCAGTAGGGACACAGGGGGCTCCTACAATGAGCAGTTCTTC. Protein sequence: CASRDTGGSYNEQFF.

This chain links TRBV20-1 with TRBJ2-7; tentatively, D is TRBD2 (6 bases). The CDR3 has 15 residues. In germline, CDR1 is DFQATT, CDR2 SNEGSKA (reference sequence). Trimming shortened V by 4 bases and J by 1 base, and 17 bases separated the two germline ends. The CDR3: CSATEPRGGSYEQYF. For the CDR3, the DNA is TGCAGTGCTACAGAGCCGAGGGGAGGATCCTACGAGCAGTACTTC.

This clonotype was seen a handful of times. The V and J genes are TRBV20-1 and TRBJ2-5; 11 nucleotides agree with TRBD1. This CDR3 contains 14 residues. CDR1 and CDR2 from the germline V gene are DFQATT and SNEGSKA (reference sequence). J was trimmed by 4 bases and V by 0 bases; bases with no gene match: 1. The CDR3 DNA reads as TGCAGTGCTAGAGAGGACAGGGGGCTAGAGACCCAGTACTTC. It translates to CSAREDRGLETQYF.

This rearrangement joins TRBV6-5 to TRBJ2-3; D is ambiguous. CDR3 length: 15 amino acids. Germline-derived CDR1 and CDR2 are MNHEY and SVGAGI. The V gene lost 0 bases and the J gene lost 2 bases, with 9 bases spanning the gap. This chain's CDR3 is CASSYSGLFTDTQYF. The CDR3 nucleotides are TGTGCCAGCAGTTACTCCGGGCTGTTCACAGATACGCAGTATTTT.

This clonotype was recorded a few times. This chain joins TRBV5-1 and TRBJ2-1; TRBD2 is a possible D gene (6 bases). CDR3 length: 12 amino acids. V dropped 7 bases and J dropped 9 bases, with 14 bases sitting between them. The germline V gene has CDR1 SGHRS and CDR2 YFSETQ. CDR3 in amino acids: CASGWGDGEQFF. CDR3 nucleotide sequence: TGCGCCAGCGGTTGGGGGGACGGTGAGCAGTTCTTC.

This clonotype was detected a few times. The CDR3 nucleotides are TGTGCCAGCAGCTTAGAGGGCAGGCTGAACACTGAAGCTTTCTTT. Its protein is CASSLEGRLNTEAFF. V and J are TRBV7-9 and TRBJ1-1; D is unresolved. V lost 1 base to trimming and J lost 0 bases, with 9 bases between them. In germline, CDR1 is SEHNR, CDR2 FQNEAQ (reference sequence). The length of the CDR3 is 15 residues.

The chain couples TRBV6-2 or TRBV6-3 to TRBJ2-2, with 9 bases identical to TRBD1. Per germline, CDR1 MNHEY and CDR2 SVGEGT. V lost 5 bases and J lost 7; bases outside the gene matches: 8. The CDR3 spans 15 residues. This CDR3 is CASSTGTGFDGELFF. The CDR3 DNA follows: TGTGCCAGCAGTACCGGGACAGGGTTTGACGGGGAGCTGTTTTTT.

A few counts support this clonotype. CDR3 sequence (DNA): TGCAGTGCTAGACTAGCGGGGGGGGTGTATTTT. Its translation: CSARLAGGVYF. The V call is TRBV20-1, the J call TRBJ2-3, with 12 bases lining up with TRBD2. The V gene end was trimmed by 2 bases and the J gene end by 14 bases; junction bases not matched to a gene: 2. The CDR3 spans 11 residues. Per the germline V gene, CDR1 is DFQATT and CDR2 is SNEGSKA (reference sequence).

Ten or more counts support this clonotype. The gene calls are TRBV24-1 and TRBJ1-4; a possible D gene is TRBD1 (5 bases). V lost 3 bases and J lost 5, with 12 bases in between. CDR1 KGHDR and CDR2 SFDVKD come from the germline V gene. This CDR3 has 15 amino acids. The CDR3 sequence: CATSDKGPTNEKLFF. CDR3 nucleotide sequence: TGTGCCACCAGTGATAAGGGACCGACCAATGAAAAACTGTTTTTT.

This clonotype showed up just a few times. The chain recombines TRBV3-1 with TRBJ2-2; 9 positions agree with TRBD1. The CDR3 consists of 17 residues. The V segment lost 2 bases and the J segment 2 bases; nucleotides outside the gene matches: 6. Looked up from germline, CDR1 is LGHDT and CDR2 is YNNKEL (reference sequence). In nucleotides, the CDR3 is TGTGCCAGCAGCCAAAACCCGGGACAGGGAAACACCGGGGAGCTGTTTTTT. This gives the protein CASSQNPGQGNTGELFF.

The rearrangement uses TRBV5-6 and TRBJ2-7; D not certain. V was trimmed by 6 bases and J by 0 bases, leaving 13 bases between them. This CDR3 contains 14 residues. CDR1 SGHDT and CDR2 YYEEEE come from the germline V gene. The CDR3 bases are TGTGCCAGCATAAGAGTGGGGTTCTCCTACGAGCAGTACTTC. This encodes CASIRVGFSYEQYF. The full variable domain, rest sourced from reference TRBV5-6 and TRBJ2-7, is DAGVTQSPTHLIKTRGQQVTLRCSPKSGHDTVSWYQQALGQGPQFIFQYYEEEERQRGNFPDRFSGHQFPNYSSELNVNALLLGDSALYLCASIRVGFSYEQYFGPGTRLTVT.

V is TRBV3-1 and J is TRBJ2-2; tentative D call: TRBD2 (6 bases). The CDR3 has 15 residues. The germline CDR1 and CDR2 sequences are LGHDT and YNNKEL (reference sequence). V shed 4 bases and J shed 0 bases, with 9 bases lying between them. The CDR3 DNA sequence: TGTGCCAGCAGCCGGGACTTCGCGAACACCGGGGAGCTGTTTTTT. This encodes CASSRDFANTGELFF.

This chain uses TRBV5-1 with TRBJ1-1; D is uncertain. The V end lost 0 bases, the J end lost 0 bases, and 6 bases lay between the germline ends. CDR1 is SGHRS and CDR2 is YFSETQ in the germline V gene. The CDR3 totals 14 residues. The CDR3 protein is CASSLGVLNTEAFF. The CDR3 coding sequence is TGCGCCAGCAGCTTGGGGGTGTTGAACACTGAAGCTTTCTTT. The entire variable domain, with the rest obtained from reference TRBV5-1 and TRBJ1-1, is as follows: KAGVTQTPRYLIKTRGQQVTLSCSPISGHRSVSWYQQTPGQGLQFLFEYFSETQRNKGNFPGRFSGRQFSNSRSEMNVSTLELGDSALYLCASSLGVLNTEAFFGQGTRLTVV.

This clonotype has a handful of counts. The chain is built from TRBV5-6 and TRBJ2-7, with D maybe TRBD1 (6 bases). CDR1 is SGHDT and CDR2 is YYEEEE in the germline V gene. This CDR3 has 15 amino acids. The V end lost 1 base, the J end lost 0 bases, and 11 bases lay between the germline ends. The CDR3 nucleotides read TGTGCCAGCAGCTTGTATGCAGGGGACTCCTACGAGCAGTACTTC. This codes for CASSLYAGDSYEQYF.

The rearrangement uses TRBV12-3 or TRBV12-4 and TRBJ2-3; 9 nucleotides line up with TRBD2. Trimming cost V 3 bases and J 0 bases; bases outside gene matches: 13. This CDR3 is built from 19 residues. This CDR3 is CASSFSPKVSGSSTDTQYF. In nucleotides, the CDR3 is TGTGCCAGCAGTTTCTCCCCAAAGGTTAGCGGGAGTAGCACAGATACGCAGTATTTT.

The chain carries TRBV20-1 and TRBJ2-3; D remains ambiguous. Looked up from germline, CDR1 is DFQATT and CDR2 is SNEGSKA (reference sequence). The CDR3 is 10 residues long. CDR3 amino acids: CSAPSDTQYF. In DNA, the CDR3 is TGCAGCGCTCCCTCAGATACGCAGTATTTT.

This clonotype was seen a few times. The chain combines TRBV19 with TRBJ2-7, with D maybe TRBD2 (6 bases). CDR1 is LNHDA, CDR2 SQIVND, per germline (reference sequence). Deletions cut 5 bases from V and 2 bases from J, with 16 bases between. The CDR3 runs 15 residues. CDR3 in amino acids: CASSGFRDSTYEQYF. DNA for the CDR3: TGTGCCAGTAGTGGCTTCCGGGACTCCACCTACGAGCAGTACTTC. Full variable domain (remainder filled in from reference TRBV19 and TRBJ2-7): DGGITQSPKYLFRKEGQNVTLSCEQNLNHDAMYWYRQDPGQGLRLIYYSQIVNDFQKGDIAEGYSVSREKKESFPLTVTSAQKNPTAFYLCASSGFRDSTYEQYFGPGTRLTVT.

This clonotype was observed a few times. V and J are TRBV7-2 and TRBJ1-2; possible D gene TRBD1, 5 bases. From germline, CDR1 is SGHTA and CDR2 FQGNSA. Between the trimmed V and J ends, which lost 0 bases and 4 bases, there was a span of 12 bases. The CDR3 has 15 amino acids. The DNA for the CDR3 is TGTGCCAGCAGCTTAGCGGGAGCAGGGTCCTATGGCTACACCTTC. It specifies CASSLAGAGSYGYTF.

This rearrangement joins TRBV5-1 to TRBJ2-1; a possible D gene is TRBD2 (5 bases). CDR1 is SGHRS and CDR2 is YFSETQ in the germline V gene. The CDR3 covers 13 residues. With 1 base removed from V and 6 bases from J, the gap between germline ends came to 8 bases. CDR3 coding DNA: TGCGCCAGCAGCTTGCGGGGTTTCAATGAGCAGTTCTTC. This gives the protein CASSLRGFNEQFF. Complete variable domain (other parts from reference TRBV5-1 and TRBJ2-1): KAGVTQTPRYLIKTRGQQVTLSCSPISGHRSVSWYQQTPGQGLQFLFEYFSETQRNKGNFPGRFSGRQFSNSRSEMNVSTLELGDSALYLCASSLRGFNEQFFGPGTRLTVL.

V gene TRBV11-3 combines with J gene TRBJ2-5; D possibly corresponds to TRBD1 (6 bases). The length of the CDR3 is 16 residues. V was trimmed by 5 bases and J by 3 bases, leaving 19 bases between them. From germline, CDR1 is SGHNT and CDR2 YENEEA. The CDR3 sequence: CASSLALLTGKETQYF. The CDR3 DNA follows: TGTGCCAGCAGCCTTGCCCTCTTAACAGGGAAAGAGACCCAGTACTTC.

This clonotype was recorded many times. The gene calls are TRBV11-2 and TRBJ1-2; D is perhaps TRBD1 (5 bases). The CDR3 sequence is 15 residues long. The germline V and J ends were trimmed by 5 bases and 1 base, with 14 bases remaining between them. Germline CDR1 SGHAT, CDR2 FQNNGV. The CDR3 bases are TGTGCCAGCAGCCCCCGGACAAGAAATAACTATGGCTACACCTTC. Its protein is CASSPRTRNNYGYTF.

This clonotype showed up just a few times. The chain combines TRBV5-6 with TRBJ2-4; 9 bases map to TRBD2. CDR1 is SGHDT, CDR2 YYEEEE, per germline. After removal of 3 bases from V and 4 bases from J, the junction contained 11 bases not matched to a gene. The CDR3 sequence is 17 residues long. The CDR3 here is CASSSAGGRGWKNIQYF. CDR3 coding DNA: TGTGCCAGCAGCTCGGCGGGGGGGCGGGGTTGGAAAAACATTCAGTACTTC. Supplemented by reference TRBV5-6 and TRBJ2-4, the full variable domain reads DAGVTQSPTHLIKTRGQQVTLRCSPKSGHDTVSWYQQALGQGPQFIFQYYEEEERQRGNFPDRFSGHQFPNYSSELNVNALLLGDSALYLCASSSAGGRGWKNIQYFGAGTRLSVL.

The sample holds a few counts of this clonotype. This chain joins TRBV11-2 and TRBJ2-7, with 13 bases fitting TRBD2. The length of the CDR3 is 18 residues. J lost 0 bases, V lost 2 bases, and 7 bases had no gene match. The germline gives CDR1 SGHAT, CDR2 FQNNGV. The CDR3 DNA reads TGTGCCAGCAGCTTAAGGGGTGGGACTAGCGGGACCTCCTACGAGCAGTACTTC. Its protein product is CASSLRGGTSGTSYEQYF.